These T cell receptor beta chains were read from a single sample in a study of shared clonotypes between healthy human individuals. The data were produced by immunoSEQ multiplex PCR, yet TCRdb's version contains in-frame clones alone and is incomplete. This sample yields hundreds of thousands of clones, of which about 96% are seen a single time; roughly 0.1% belongs to the top ten. The sequencing input was naive CD8+ T cells sorted from blood. The receptors stem from a woman aged 25 to 39 in good health. Both conserved end residues are part of each CDR3. D genes are given only for firm matches. Clone sizes are given selectively: once, few, many, or a class where the clone is expanded.

d_gene	j_gene	abundance	v_gene	CDR3nt	CDR3aa
NA	TRBJ1-4	NA	TRBV4-1	TGCGCCAGCAGCCAAGATGTGGGGGTAGAAAAACTGTTTTTT	CASSQDVGVEKLFF
NA	TRBJ1-4	once	TRBV28	TGTGCCAGCAGTTCACTCAGGGACCATGTGGGAACAACTAATGAAAAACTGTTTTTT	CASSSLRDHVGTTNEKLFF
TRBD2	TRBJ2-7	NA	TRBV5-4	TGTGCCAGCAGCTTGGACGGGAGGGCCTCCTACGAGCAGTACTTC	CASSLDGRASYEQYF
TRBD2	TRBJ2-7	NA	TRBV7-8	TGTGCCAGCGGAATAACTAGCGGGAGACACGAGCAGTACTTC	CASGITSGRHEQYF
TRBD1	TRBJ1-4	once	TRBV27	TGTGCCAGCAGTCAATACAGGGGGCGGAATGAAAAACTGTTTTTT	CASSQYRGRNEKLFF
NA	TRBJ2-5	NA	TRBV7-2	TGTGCCAGCAGCTTCACAGGCACAAGGGAGACCCAGTACTTC	CASSFTGTRETQYF
TRBD1	TRBJ1-2	few	TRBV4-1	TGCGCCAGCAGTGAAAGACAGGGGGCGCGAGGTGGCTACACCTTC	CASSERQGARGGYTF
NA	TRBJ1-2	NA	TRBV7-8	TGTGCCAGCAGCTTCGGGTATGGCTACACCTTC	CASSFGYGYTF
TRBD1	TRBJ1-2	NA	TRBV9	TGTGCCAGCGAGGGGGCGGGCGAATGGGGCTATGGCTACACCTTC	CASEGAGEWGYGYTF
NA	TRBJ2-7	NA	TRBV11-2	TGTGCCAGCAGCTTAGTGGATGGGGGCTACGAGCAGTACTTC	CASSLVDGGYEQYF
TRBD1	TRBJ1-4	NA	TRBV30	TGTGCCTGGAGTACCGGGACAGGAGATGAAAAACTGTTTTTT	CAWSTGTGDEKLFF
TRBD2	TRBJ2-7	NA	TRBV7-3	TGTGCCAGCAGCTTAACGCGGGGGTTCGGATACGAGCAGTACTTC	CASSLTRGFGYEQYF
NA	TRBJ1-2	NA	TRBV27	TGTGCCAGCAGTCCTATTGGGGCAGGGAACTATGGCTACACCTTC	CASSPIGAGNYGYTF
NA	TRBJ1-1	NA	TRBV19	TGTGCCAGTATCCCGGGAGAGGGCACTGAAGCTTTCTTT	CASIPGEGTEAFF
NA	TRBJ2-2	NA	TRBV18	TGTGCCAGCTCACCTGATGAAAACACCGGGGAGCTGTTTTTT	CASSPDENTGELFF
NA	TRBJ2-7	NA	TRBV7-9	TGTGCCAGCAGCGCAGAAATGGGGGCCGAGCAGTACTTC	CASSAEMGAEQYF
TRBD1	TRBJ2-3	NA	TRBV5-1	TGCGCCAGCAGCGCCCGGGACAGATACACAGATACGCAGTATTTT	CASSARDRYTDTQYF
NA	TRBJ1-1	NA	TRBV10-2	TGCGCCAGCAGTGAGGGGTCTCCTGAAGCTTTCTTT	CASSEGSPEAFF
NA	TRBJ2-7	NA	TRBV5-1	TGCGCCAGCAGCCTTGCGGGGACGGGCGGCGAGCAGTACTTC	CASSLAGTGGEQYF
NA	TRBJ1-5	NA	TRBV28	TGTGCCAGCAGTTCCGACTATCTGGACAGTCGACGGGATCAGCCCCAGCATTTT	CASSSDYLDSRRDQPQHF
NA	TRBJ2-1	NA	TRBV19	TGTGCCAGTAGGGGACTTTCGGCATACAATGAGCAGTTCTTC	CASRGLSAYNEQFF
TRBD2	TRBJ2-2	once	TRBV27	TGTGCCAGCAGTTTATTAACCGGGACTAGCGGACCAGGGCGGGAGCTGTTTTTT	CASSLLTGTSGPGRELFF
NA	TRBJ2-3	NA	TRBV10-1	TGCGCCAGCAGTGAGCATCCGGGCGCGGCAGATACGCAGTATTTT	CASSEHPGAADTQYF
NA	TRBJ1-4	NA	TRBV9	TGTGCCAGCAGTCCTGGTGGGGGAACTAATGAAAAACTGTTTTTT	CASSPGGGTNEKLFF
TRBD1	TRBJ1-3	NA	TRBV5-5	TGTGCCAGCAGCCCGAACCCCCAGGGGGCCCGCTCCGGAAACACCATATATTTT	CASSPNPQGARSGNTIYF
TRBD1	TRBJ2-5	NA	TRBV7-6	TGTGCCAGCAGCCCTCTAGGGGGCAGGGTTAAAGAGACCCAGTACTTC	CASSPLGGRVKETQYF
NA	TRBJ1-2	NA	TRBV10-2	TGCGCCAGCAGTGAGTTGGTGGACTATGGCTACACCTTC	CASSELVDYGYTF
NA	TRBJ2-7	NA	TRBV5-1	TGCGCCAGCAGCTTGGGGGGGACACTTCGCGAGCAGTACTTC	CASSLGGTLREQYF
NA	TRBJ2-7	NA	TRBV29-1	TGCAGCGTTGTTACTGGGCGGACACGCTACGAGCAGTACTTC	CSVVTGRTRYEQYF
TRBD2	TRBJ2-1	NA	TRBV19	TGTGCCAGTAGTATGTGGACTAGCTCACATGAGCAGTTCTTC	CASSMWTSSHEQFF
NA	TRBJ1-1	NA	TRBV5-4	TGTGCCAGCAGCAAAGTAGACACTGAAGCTTTCTTT	CASSKVDTEAFF
TRBD2	TRBJ2-7	NA	TRBV5-6	TGTGCCAGCAGCTCTACAGGGACTAGCCGAACCTACGAGCAGTACTTC	CASSSTGTSRTYEQYF
NA	TRBJ2-7	NA	TRBV4-1	TGCGCCAGCAGCCAAGATCTTGAGCGGGAGCAGTACTTC	CASSQDLEREQYF
NA	TRBJ1-2	NA	TRBV9	TGTGCCAGCAGCGTAGCTCCGGGGCGGACAGATTCCGCTAACTATGGCTACACCTTC	CASSVAPGRTDSANYGYTF
NA	TRBJ1-4	NA	TRBV9	TGTGCCAGCAGCGTCGGGGCAGCAACTAATGAAAAACTGTTTTTT	CASSVGAATNEKLFF
NA	TRBJ2-7	NA	TRBV7-9	TGTGCCAGCAGCTTAGAGTCTACCTACGAGCAGTACTTC	CASSLESTYEQYF
NA	TRBJ2-7	NA	TRBV2	TGTGCCAGTGGTAGGGGGGGCGAGCAGTACTTC	CASGRGGEQYF
TRBD1	TRBJ1-1	NA	TRBV4-2	TGTGCCAGCAGTATGAACAGGGGGGCTGAAGCTTTCTTT	CASSMNRGAEAFF